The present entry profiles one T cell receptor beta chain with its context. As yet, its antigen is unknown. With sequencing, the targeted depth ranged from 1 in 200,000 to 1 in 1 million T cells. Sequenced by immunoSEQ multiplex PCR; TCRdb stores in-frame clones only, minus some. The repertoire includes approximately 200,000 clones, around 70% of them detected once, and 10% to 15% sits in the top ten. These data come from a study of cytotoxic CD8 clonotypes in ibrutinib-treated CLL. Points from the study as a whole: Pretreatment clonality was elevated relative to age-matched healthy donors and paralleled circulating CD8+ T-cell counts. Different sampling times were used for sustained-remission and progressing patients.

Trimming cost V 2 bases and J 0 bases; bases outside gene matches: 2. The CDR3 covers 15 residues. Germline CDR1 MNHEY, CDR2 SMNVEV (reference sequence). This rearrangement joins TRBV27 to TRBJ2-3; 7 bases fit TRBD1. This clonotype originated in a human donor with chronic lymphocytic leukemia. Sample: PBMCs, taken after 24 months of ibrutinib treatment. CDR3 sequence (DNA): TGTGCCAGCAGTTTAAAGACAGGGAGCACAGATACGCAGTATTTT. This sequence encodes CASSLKTGSTDTQYF.